This T cell receptor beta chain was recorded in a study of blood T cell repertoires in COVID-19. Study overall: Acute and convalescent COVID-19 samples came from the United States, Italy and Spain. PBMCs, B-cell-depleted T cells, or T cells provided the cDNA or gDNA that made up the material.

Original methodology: Cell counts per sample came from amplifying reference gene primers. TCRdb's copy holds only in-frame clones and misses some; the assay was immunoSEQ multiplex PCR. The D gene and trimming were derived from the DNA, and the V and J assignments and clone size from that table. Altogether about 120,000 clones are present, approximately 83% being singletons, with the ten largest covering about a tenth. The V gene lost 1 base and the J gene lost 2 bases, with 12 bases spanning the gap. Germline lookup yields CDR1 MNHNS and CDR2 SASEGT. CDR3 size: 15 residues. The sequenced material came from peripheral blood. The chain uses TRBV6-1 and TRBJ2-7; D remains unclear. The TCR was taken from a man older than 75 with acute or convalescent COVID-19. The CDR3 here is CASSEGPEDTYEQYF. The DNA of the CDR3 is TGTGCCAGCAGTGAAGGGCCAGAGGATACCTACGAGCAGTACTTC.